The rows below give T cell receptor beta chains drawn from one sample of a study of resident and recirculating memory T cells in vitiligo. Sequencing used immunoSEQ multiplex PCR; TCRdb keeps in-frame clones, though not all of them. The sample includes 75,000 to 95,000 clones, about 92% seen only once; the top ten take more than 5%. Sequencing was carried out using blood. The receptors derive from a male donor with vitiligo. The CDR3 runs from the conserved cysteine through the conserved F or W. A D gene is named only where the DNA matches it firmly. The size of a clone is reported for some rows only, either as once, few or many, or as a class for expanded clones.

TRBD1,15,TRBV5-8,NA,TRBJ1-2,TGTGCCAGCAGCTTACGGGACAGGCGTCTCTATGGCTACACCTTC,CASSLRDRRLYGYTF
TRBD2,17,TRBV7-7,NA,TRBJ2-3,TGTGCCAGCAGCGCCGCCCGGGGACTAGCCGGATCAGATACGCAGTATTTT,CASSAARGLAGSDTQYF
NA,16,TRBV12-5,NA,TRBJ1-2,TGTGCTAGTGGTTTGGTACAGGGCCTAGCTAACTATGGCTACACCTTC,CASGLVQGLANYGYTF
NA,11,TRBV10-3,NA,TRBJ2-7,TGTGCCATCAGTGAATTGCGGGAGCAGTACTTC,CAISELREQYF
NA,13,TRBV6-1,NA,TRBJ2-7,TGTGCCAGCAGTGAAGCACGGCCGTCGGGTTTGTACTTC,CASSEARPSGLYF
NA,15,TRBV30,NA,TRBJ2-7,TGTGCCTGGAGTGTAACGGGACACAAAATAGGCGAGCAGTACTTC,CAWSVTGHKIGEQYF
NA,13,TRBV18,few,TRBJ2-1,TGTGCCAGCTCACCCTCAGGGCTAAATGAGCAGTTCTTC,CASSPSGLNEQFF
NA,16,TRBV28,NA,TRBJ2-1,TGTGCCAGCAGTCACCAACGGGAGATTACCTACAATGAGCAGTTCTTC,CASSHQREITYNEQFF
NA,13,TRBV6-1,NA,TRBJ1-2,TGTGCCAGCAGTGAAGGGACAGCGCATCGCTACACCTTC,CASSEGTAHRYTF
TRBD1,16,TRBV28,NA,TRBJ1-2,TGTGCCAGCAGTTCCCTCCACAGGGGCCAAAACTATGGCTACACCTTC,CASSSLHRGQNYGYTF
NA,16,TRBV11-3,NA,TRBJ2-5,TGTGCCAGCAGCGTCCGGGACACCTTACCTGCAGAGACCCAGTACTTC,CASSVRDTLPAETQYF
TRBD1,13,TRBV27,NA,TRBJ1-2,TGTGCCAGCAGTTTCAACAGGGGACATGGCTACACCTTC,CASSFNRGHGYTF
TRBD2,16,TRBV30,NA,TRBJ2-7,TGTGCCTGGAGCCTATGGCGCCAGCGGGAGTTCTACGAGCAGTACTTC,CAWSLWRQREFYEQYF
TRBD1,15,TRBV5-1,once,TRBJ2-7,TGCGCCAGCAGCCGTCCGGGACAGGGGTCCTACGAGCAGTACTTC,CASSRPGQGSYEQYF
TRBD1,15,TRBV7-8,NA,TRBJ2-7,TGTGCCAGCAGCTTAGTCCCGGACAGGGAACAGGAGCAGTACTTC,CASSLVPDREQEQYF
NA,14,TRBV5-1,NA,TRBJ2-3,TGCGCCAGCAGTAGCCCTAGCCCCACAGATACGCAGTATTTT,CASSSPSPTDTQYF
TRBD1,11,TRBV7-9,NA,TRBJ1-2,TGTGGCGTGACAGGGGGCAATGGCTACACCTTC,CGVTGGNGYTF
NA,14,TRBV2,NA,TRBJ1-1,TGTGCCAGCAGTGAAGCGCCGGCGGACACTGAAGCTTTCTTT,CASSEAPADTEAFF
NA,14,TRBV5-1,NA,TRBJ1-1,TGCGCCAGCAGCTTGGGTCCGGGGAACACTGAAGCTTTCTTT,CASSLGPGNTEAFF
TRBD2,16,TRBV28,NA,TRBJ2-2,TGTGCCCGCAACATCATAAAGCGGGACGACACCGGGGAGCTGTTTTTT,CARNIIKRDDTGELFF
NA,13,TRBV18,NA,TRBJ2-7,TGTGCCAGCTCACCCACGGACAGACAAGAGCAGTACTTC,CASSPTDRQEQYF
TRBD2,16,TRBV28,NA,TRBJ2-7,TGTGCCAGCAGTTTTTCTTGGCGGGAGGATTTGGACGAGCAGTACTTC,CASSFSWREDLDEQYF
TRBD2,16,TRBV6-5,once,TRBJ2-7,TGTGCCAGCAGTTACTCGGTCCTAGCGGGGTCCTACGAGCAGTACTTC,CASSYSVLAGSYEQYF
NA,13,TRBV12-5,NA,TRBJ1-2,TGTGCTAGTGGTTTGGGTCGCGGGAGGGGCTACACCTTC,CASGLGRGRGYTF
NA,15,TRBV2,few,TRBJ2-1,TGTGCCAGCGTACGAACGTCAGGGGCAGTGCATGAGCAGTTCTTC,CASVRTSGAVHEQFF
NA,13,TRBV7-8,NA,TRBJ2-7,TGTGCCAGCAGAGGGGGAAGTTCCTACGAGCAGTACTTC,CASRGGSSYEQYF